One T cell receptor (beta chain) is described in this entry. The CDR3 is 13 amino acids. The germline CDR1 and CDR2 sequences are MDHEN and SYDVKM. V lost 8 bases and J lost 4, with 12 bases in between. The entry originates in a study of T cell responses to AZD1222 COVID-19 vaccine. Profiling relied on immunoSEQ multiplex PCR, and the TCRdb table lists in-frame clones only, not all of them. This table holds around 160,000 clones, roughly four fifths found once. This sequence joins TRBV28 and TRBJ1-5; TRBD1 might be the D (6 bases). The material was peripheral blood, obtained on day 0 of MenACWY control vaccination. The clonotype originates from an adult in good health. The CDR3 DNA is TGTGCCAGCTCTGGGGGGGCGAATCAGCCCCAGCATTTT. Translated, it gives CASSGGANQPQHF.